The following is a T cell receptor (beta chain) sequence with its context. No cognate antigen has been identified for it. The sample originates from a study of T cells expressing NK-cell markers (TCRdb year 2020). In the study overall: Fewer than ten donors provided sorted CD3+CD56+NKG2C+, CD3+CD56+NKG2C- and CD3+CD56-NKG2C+ T-cell subsets, whose TCR beta-chain repertoires were profiled. Libraries were sequenced as 2 x 150 bp reads on Illumina HiSeq 2000/2500, MiSeq or NextSeq. Seven of the eight sequenced donors were HCMV-seropositive and one was HCMV-seronegative. Randomly selected healthy volunteers, three men and five women, were used as the eight sequenced donors. Overall study results and their limits: Whether the expanded NKG2C-expressing T cell clones were specific for HCMV antigens remained unclear. In six donors, the dominant CD3+CD56+NKG2C+ clonotypes ranked among the top 10 CD8+ clonotypes, making up 1.0-7.0% of CD8+ T cells. Those dominant clonotypes were again the most abundant among CD3+CD56-NKG2C+ cells in a handful of donors, at roughly 25-65%.

HCMV-specific IgG was detected in serum with a commercial ELISA kit to determine HCMV serostatus. Peripheral blood mononuclear cells were isolated from blood by Ficoll density gradient centrifugation. The run used an Illumina HiSeq 2000. TCR beta cDNA libraries were made by 5'RACE template switching that added a universal primer site and unique molecular identifiers. cDNA synthesis was primed from the TCR beta constant segment and was followed by two successive PCR amplification steps. In the original analysis: MIGEC was used to demultiplex reads and group reads by UMI, and MiTCR was used to assemble and quantify clonotypes. Only TCR cDNA sequences supported by at least two reads were kept to exclude erroneous sequences. The tcR package was used for downstream repertoire analysis, and clonotypes were matched between fractions using CDR3 nucleotide sequence together with V segment. VDJmatch was used to annotate antigen specificity against VDJdb, with one amino acid substitution in CDR3 allowed. TCRdb reprocessed the reads, reporting each CDR3 protein sequence once and no DNA. These V and J calls derive from TCRdb rather than the authors' analysis. This sample's table lists 450,000 to 600,000 distinct CDR3 sequences. The ten largest account for around 4% of the sample.

The germline V gene encodes CDR1 SEHNR and CDR2 FQNEAQ (reference sequence). The CDR3 spans 15 residues, from the cysteine through the phenylalanine. DNA is not on record. The chain is assembled from TRBV7-9 and TRBJ2-3. Material for sequencing was blood T cells: a sorted CD56 or NKG2C T cell subset, CD4+ or CD8+ T cells, or bulk PBMC T cells (not recorded which). The receptor comes from a man aged 18 to 29 in good health. Donor details come from another sample of the same person, matched by shared clones. The CDR3 region reads CASSAVTDQFDTQYF.